This entry lists 27 T cell receptor beta chains sequenced from one sample in a study of blood T cell repertoires in COVID-19 (dated by TCRdb to the early 2020s). The method behind the library was the immunoSEQ multiplex PCR assay. The table was pulled from immuneACCESS by TCRdb, which kept in-frame rearrangements only. Such tables lose some clones; where checked, under half of the loss comes from unresolved V genes, and the rest has no known cause. This sample gives a few hundred thousand clones in total; roughly nine tenths of them show up just once. Of the sample, about 5.9% falls within the top ten clones. The sample was peripheral blood. All receptors come from a man between 60 and 75 years old with acute or convalescent COVID-19.

This clone is a singleton in its sample. The chain has TRBV5-5 and TRBJ1-4; possible D gene TRBD1, 5 bases. The V end was cut by 3 bases, the J end by 0 bases, with 12 bases between. Germline CDR1 SGHKS, CDR2 YYEKEE (reference sequence). This CDR3 has 16 amino acids. The CDR3 nucleotides are TGTGCCAGCAGCTATATTAGGGGTACAACTAATGAAAAACTGTTTTTT. Its protein product is CASSYIRGTTNEKLFF.

The V gene is TRBV10-3, the J gene TRBJ2-1; 8 bases agree with TRBD2. Germline-derived CDR1 and CDR2 are ENHRY and SYGVKD. V lost 2 bases and J lost 0; bases outside the gene matches: 3. The length of the CDR3 is 16 residues. CDR3 sequence: CAISEGGTSSYNEQFF. Here the CDR3 DNA reads TGTGCCATCAGTGAGGGGGGGACTAGCTCCTACAATGAGCAGTTCTTC.

V and J are TRBV28 and TRBJ2-5; 8 nucleotides match TRBD1. J lost 7 bases, V lost 2 bases, and 12 bases had no gene match. The CDR3 runs 16 residues. The germline V gene encodes CDR1 MDHEN and CDR2 SYDVKM. The CDR3 protein is CASSLPRGPGGGTQYF. CDR3 sequence (DNA): TGTGCCAGCAGTTTACCCAGGGGGCCCGGCGGAGGGACCCAGTACTTC.

This chain connects TRBV27 to TRBJ1-1; D ambiguous. Per the germline V gene, CDR1 is MNHEY and CDR2 is SMNVEV (reference sequence). V shed 3 bases and J shed 1 base, with 9 bases lying between them. The CDR3 covers 14 residues. CDR3 residues: CASSFRRENTEAFF. CDR3 nucleotides: TGTGCCAGCAGTTTCAGGCGGGAGAACACTGAAGCTTTCTTT.

The sample holds a few counts of this clone. The chain combines TRBV4-2 with TRBJ2-5; tentatively, D is TRBD1 (5 bases). CDR1 is LGHNA, CDR2 YNFKEQ, per germline. The CDR3 contains 17 residues. The V gene lost 3 bases and the J gene lost 2 bases, with 19 bases spanning the gap. CDR3 residues: CASSQGDAREGQETQYF. Here the CDR3 DNA reads TGTGCCAGCAGCCAGGGTGACGCCAGGGAAGGACAAGAGACCCAGTACTTC.

V gene TRBV5-5 combines with J gene TRBJ2-3; D is undetermined. Germline assignment: CDR1 SGHKS and CDR2 YYEKEE (reference sequence). CDR3 length: 15 residues. Trimming removed 1 base at V and 2 bases at J, with 11 bases between. The CDR3 DNA sequence: TGTGCCAGCAGCTTGACCGGGTTCCTCACAGATACGCAGTATTTT. Its protein product is CASSLTGFLTDTQYF. The entire variable domain, with the rest obtained from reference TRBV5-5 and TRBJ2-3, is as follows: DAGVTQSPTHLIKTRGQQVTLRCSPISGHKSVSWYQQVLGQGPQFIFQYYEKEERGRGNFPDRFSARQFPNYSSELNVNALLLGDSALYLCASSLTGFLTDTQYFGPGTRLTVL.

The chain is built from TRBV6-2 or TRBV6-3 and TRBJ1-1, with D maybe TRBD1 (6 bases). This CDR3 is built from 14 residues. CDR1 and CDR2 from the germline V gene are MNHEY and SVGEGT. Trimming removed 6 bases from V and 1 base from J, with 12 bases in between. CDR3 DNA sequence: TGTGCCAGCAGCCGCCAGGGGTCGAACACTGAAGCTTTCTTT. Its protein product is CASSRQGSNTEAFF.

The V call is TRBV6-5, the J call TRBJ2-3; maybe TRBD1 (5 bases). The germline V gene has CDR1 MNHEY and CDR2 SVGAGI. This CDR3 comprises 11 residues. With 7 bases removed from V and 6 bases from J, the gap between germline ends came to 8 bases. As DNA, the CDR3 is TGTGCCAGCAAGGGGATGGATACGCAGTATTTT. Protein sequence: CASKGMDTQYF.

The rearrangement links TRBV7-8 to TRBJ2-7; 9 nucleotides align to TRBD1. The germline V gene encodes CDR1 SGHVS and CDR2 FQNEAQ. The CDR3 is 14 amino acids. J gave up 5 bases and V 4 bases, and 6 bases lay outside the gene matches. The CDR3: CASSSSTGGHEQYF. CDR3 sequence (DNA): TGTGCCAGCAGCTCTTCAACAGGGGGCCACGAGCAGTACTTC.

V gene TRBV4-1 combines with J gene TRBJ2-1; a possible D gene is TRBD2 (6 bases). Trimming removed 4 bases from V and 2 bases from J, with 12 bases in between. This CDR3 has 15 residues. Looked up from germline, CDR1 is MGHRA and CDR2 is YSYEKL. This chain's CDR3 is CASSRGAGPYNEQFF. The CDR3 DNA follows: TGCGCCAGCAGCCGAGGGGCGGGACCCTACAATGAGCAGTTCTTC.

The V and J genes are TRBV7-2 and TRBJ2-7, with TRBD2 matching over 13 bases. The CDR3 covers 17 residues. The germline V gene encodes CDR1 SGHTA and CDR2 FQGNSA. J lost 4 bases, V lost 5 bases, and 11 bases had no gene match. The CDR3 DNA is TGTGCCAGCAGCCGGACTAGCGGGGGATCGATCTGGTACGAGCAGTACTTC. Its translation: CASSRTSGGSIWYEQYF. The full variable domain, its missing parts supplied by reference TRBV7-2 and TRBJ2-7, is GAGVSQSPSNKVTEKGKDVELRCDPISGHTALYWYRQSLGQGLEFLIYFQGNSAPDKSGLPSDRFSAERTGGSVSTLTIQRTQQEDSAVYLCASSRTSGGSIWYEQYFGPGTRLTVT.

This sequence joins TRBV5-4 and TRBJ2-1, with 9 bases that match TRBD2. CDR3 length: 15 amino acids. The germline V gene has CDR1 SGHNT and CDR2 YYREEE (reference sequence). J was trimmed by 8 bases and V by 0 bases; bases with no gene match: 6. The CDR3 is CASSLEGGGRDEQFF. The CDR3 nucleotides read TGTGCCAGCAGCTTGGAAGGGGGCGGGAGGGATGAGCAGTTCTTC.

This chain uses TRBV11-3 with TRBJ2-7, with D maybe TRBD1 (6 bases). Trimming stripped 2 bases from V and 6 bases from J, with 11 bases between. Germline values: CDR1 SGHNT, CDR2 YENEEA. This CDR3 has 13 residues. The CDR3 here is CASSLMRGGEQYF. In nucleotides, the CDR3 is TGTGCCAGCAGCTTAATGAGAGGGGGCGAGCAGTACTTC.

This rearrangement joins TRBV11-3 to TRBJ2-7, with 9 bases matching TRBD1. Germline V lookup: CDR1 SGHNT, CDR2 YENEEA. Trimming cost V 1 base and J 4 bases; bases outside gene matches: 8. The length of the CDR3 is 16 residues. As DNA, the CDR3 is TGTGCCAGCAGCTTAGCTCGGGACAGGGATTTGTACGAGCAGTACTTC. Its translation is CASSLARDRDLYEQYF.

The CDR3 bases are TGTGCCAGCAGTCACGGGACAGCGTACGAGCAGTACTTC. Amino acids: CASSHGTAYEQYF. The chain carries TRBV5-6 and TRBJ2-7; 7 bases align to TRBD1. The germline gives CDR1 SGHDT, CDR2 YYEEEE. The ends lost 5 bases at V and 4 bases at J; junction bases unmatched: 6. This CDR3 is built from 13 residues.

The J gene is TRBJ2-5, the V gene TRBV2, with 10 bases identical to TRBD1. Germline CDR1 and CDR2: SNHLY and FYNNEI. With 7 bases clipped from V and 5 bases from J, the junction kept 13 bases outside the gene matches. The CDR3 consists of 16 residues. CDR3 in amino acids: CASIWTGGTGGETQYF. The CDR3 DNA reads TGTGCCAGCATATGGACAGGGGGAACTGGAGGGGAGACCCAGTACTTC.

The chain has TRBV7-8 and TRBJ1-2; 7 bases match TRBD1. CDR1 is SGHVS and CDR2 is FQNEAQ in the germline V gene. V lost 2 bases, J lost 8 bases, and 8 bases stayed unmatched. CDR3 length: 14 amino acids. CDR3 sequence (DNA): TGTGCCAGCAGCTTAAATGACAGGGTGGGCGGCTACACCTTC. Amino acid sequence: CASSLNDRVGGYTF.

The chain carries TRBV11-2 and TRBJ2-7, with D maybe TRBD2 (5 bases). This CDR3 has 15 amino acids. Between the trimmed V and J ends, which lost 0 bases and 0 bases, there was a span of 9 bases. From germline, CDR1 is SGHAT and CDR2 FQNNGV. CDR3 loop: CASSLDPGSSYEQYF. CDR3 nucleotide sequence: TGTGCCAGCAGCTTAGATCCTGGGAGCTCCTACGAGCAGTACTTC.

V gene TRBV27 combines with J gene TRBJ2-1, with a tentative D call TRBD1 (7 bases). Germline V gene data show CDR1 as MNHEY and CDR2 as SMNVEV (reference sequence). V was shortened by 2 bases and J by 10 bases, with 21 bases between the two germline ends. This CDR3 is built from 16 residues. CDR3: CASSLLTGVGGREQFF. In DNA form, the CDR3 reads TGTGCCAGCAGTTTACTTACAGGGGTCGGGGGTCGCGAGCAGTTCTTC.

The chain joins TRBV19 to TRBJ1-1; D is unclear. The V gene's germline CDR1 is LNHDA and CDR2 SQIVND (reference sequence). This CDR3 region has 14 residues. Trimming removed 5 bases from V and 0 bases from J, with 10 bases in between. The CDR3 DNA reads as TGTGCCAGTAGTTCGGGAACTATGAACACTGAAGCTTTCTTT. Translation gives CASSSGTMNTEAFF.

The V call is TRBV6-2 or TRBV6-3, the J call TRBJ2-1; maybe TRBD1 (6 bases). V lost 0 bases and J lost 1, with 13 bases in between. This CDR3 is 17 amino acids long. The germline V gene encodes CDR1 MNHEY and CDR2 SVGEGT. The DNA of the CDR3 is TGTGCCAGCAGTTACTCGAAGACTCAGGGGTCCTACAATGAGCAGTTCTTC. It codes for CASSYSKTQGSYNEQFF.

This sequence joins TRBV9 and TRBJ2-7; TRBD2 agrees at 10 bases. Germline CDR1 is SGDLS and CDR2 is YYNGEE. This CDR3 has 16 amino acids. With V trimmed by 2 bases and J by 7 bases, 12 bases remained unmatched. The CDR3 nucleotides read TGTGCCAGCAGCGTCGAAGTGGGGGCTAGCGGGAGTGAGCAGTACTTC. This sequence encodes CASSVEVGASGSEQYF.

The chain links TRBV27 to TRBJ2-7; TRBD2 matches 8 bases. This CDR3 spans 14 amino acids. V lost 4 bases and J lost 3; bases outside the gene matches: 5. Germline V gives CDR1 MNHEY, CDR2 SMNVEV (reference sequence). The CDR3 nucleotides read TGTGCCAGCAGTTCAGCGGGGGTCAACTACGAGCAGTACTTC. Its protein is CASSSAGVNYEQYF.

This clone appeared a single time. The rearrangement links TRBV6-4 to TRBJ2-7; TRBD1 matches at 8 bases. Per germline, CDR1 MRHNA and CDR2 SNTAGT. This CDR3 contains 13 residues. Losses at the gene ends were 4 bases for V and 4 bases for J; bases not matched to a gene: 3. For the CDR3, the DNA is TGTGCCAGCAGTGCCCGACAGGGGTACGAGCAGTACTTC. Its translation is CASSARQGYEQYF.

The chain recombines TRBV5-1 with TRBJ2-7; maybe TRBD2 (6 bases). The CDR3 covers 11 residues. CDR1 and CDR2 (germline): SGHRS, YFSETQ. Trimming cost V 5 bases and J 5 bases, with 8 bases left between them. CDR3 protein: CASREGNEQYF. The CDR3 DNA reads TGCGCCAGCAGGGAGGGCAACGAGCAGTACTTC. Together with reference TRBV5-1 and TRBJ2-7, the CDR3 gives the full variable domain: KAGVTQTPRYLIKTRGQQVTLSCSPISGHRSVSWYQQTPGQGLQFLFEYFSETQRNKGNFPGRFSGRQFSNSRSEMNVSTLELGDSALYLCASREGNEQYFGPGTRLTVT.

The J gene is TRBJ2-7, the V gene TRBV30, with D possibly TRBD1 on 5 matching bases. Trimming shortened V by 1 base and J by 12 bases, and 22 bases separated the two germline ends. Germline lookup yields CDR1 GTSNPN and CDR2 SVGIG (reference sequence). This CDR3 is built from 14 residues. As DNA, the CDR3 is TGTGCCTGGAGTGAAGGGATCCCTAGGGGTATAGGGTACTTC. As protein: CAWSEGIPRGIGYF.

The chain has TRBV5-1 and TRBJ1-1; TRBD1 might be the D (5 bases). V lost 5 bases to trimming and J lost 5 bases, with 7 bases between them. Germline lookup yields CDR1 SGHRS and CDR2 YFSETQ. The length of the CDR3 is 11 residues. The CDR3: CASRRGTEAFF. In DNA, the CDR3 is TGCGCCAGCAGACGGGGGACTGAAGCTTTCTTT.